The sequence of this T cell receptor beta chain was determined in a study of T cell responses to AZD1222 COVID-19 vaccine. TCRdb's copy holds only in-frame clones and misses some; the assay was immunoSEQ multiplex PCR. Of 130,000 to 150,000 clones listed, more than 80% are singletons. Trimming pared 3 bases from V and 2 bases from J, leaving 20 bases between. Germline lookup yields CDR1 MNHEY and CDR2 SMNVEV (reference sequence). The CDR3 consists of 17 residues. As concerns this clone: Its cognate antigen is unknown.

Study-wide points: Regions 160-218 and 743-854 dominated among vaccine-associated CD4 TCRs spanning spike. Donors were chiefly white British, with a greater number of females, and clonal diversity was perhaps underestimated.

The chain recombines TRBV27 with TRBJ2-7, with D perhaps matching TRBD1 (6 bases). The clonotype was recovered from an adult in good health. The sample here was peripheral blood, taken on day 0 of AZD1222 vaccination. The CDR3 loop is CASSFGGPGTPAYEQYF. The CDR3 DNA reads TGTGCCAGCAGTTTTGGGGGCCCCGGGACACCAGCCTACGAGCAGTACTTC.